The 11 T cell receptor beta chains below come from one sample, sequenced in a study of T-cell memory formation after mild COVID-19. A single record per CDR3 protein comes from TCRdb applying MiXCR to the 5' RACE reads. The table includes around 340,000 distinct CDR3 sequences, roughly 21% detected once. Sample: PBMCs or a T cell subset sorted from them (not recorded which). The origin of the receptors is an adult woman who had mild COVID-19 (a few samples of this study predate the infection). Cell type and time point are not known.

The chain couples TRBV6-5 to TRBJ1-1, with D unclear. The germline V and J ends were trimmed by 8 bases and 7 bases, with 17 bases remaining between them. The CDR3 has 13 amino acids. Germline V CDR1 and CDR2: MNHEY, SVGAGI. CDR3 sequence reads: CASHERKGSEAFF. The CDR3 DNA follows: TGTGCCAGCCACGAGAGGAAGGGTAGTGAAGCTTTCTTT.

This clonotype was picked up a small number of times. J is TRBJ1-2 and V is TRBV30; D remains ambiguous. Trimming stripped 2 bases from V and 8 bases from J, with 12 bases between. Germline V gene data show CDR1 as GTSNPN and CDR2 as SVGIG (reference sequence). The CDR3 has 12 amino acids. The CDR3 DNA is TGTGCCTGGAGTTACGTACGGGAAGGCTACACCTTC. Amino acid sequence: CAWSYVREGYTF.

The chain joins TRBV9 to TRBJ2-1; D call uncertain. Germline lookup yields CDR1 SGDLS and CDR2 YYNGEE. V was trimmed by 3 bases and J by 6 bases, leaving 7 bases between them. CDR3 length: 12 residues. CDR3 DNA sequence: TGTGCCAGCAGCGGAACAGTCAATGAGCAGTTCTTC. This translates into CASSGTVNEQFF.

This clonotype was observed many times. The rearrangement joins TRBV24-1 to TRBJ2-7; tentative D call: TRBD2 (5 bases). The CDR3 has 14 residues. CDR1 is KGHDR, CDR2 SFDVKD, per germline. V was shortened by 3 bases and J by 2 bases, with 10 bases between the two germline ends. The chain's CDR3 is CATSDPAGTYEQYF. The CDR3 DNA reads TGTGCCACCAGTGATCCGGCCGGGACCTACGAGCAGTACTTC.

This clonotype was seen only a few times. The chain is built from TRBV20-1 and TRBJ2-5, with 8 bases that match TRBD2. The CDR3 is 13 residues long. J lost 9 bases, V lost 3 bases, and 9 bases had no gene match. Germline-derived CDR1 and CDR2 are DFQATT and SNEGSKA (reference sequence). The CDR3 reads CSARVLAGPAQYF. CDR3 coding DNA: TGCAGTGCTAGGGTCCTAGCGGGCCCGGCCCAGTACTTC.

This clonotype was counted only a few times. The genes are TRBV7-2 and TRBJ2-4; unclear D gene. The germline gives CDR1 SGHTA, CDR2 FQGNSA. This CDR3 contains 15 residues. V was cut by 1 base and J by 0 bases, with 7 bases left in between. This CDR3 reads CASSLEASAKNIQYF. CDR3 bases: TGTGCCAGCAGCTTAGAGGCCTCAGCCAAAAACATTCAGTACTTC.

A few counts support this clonotype. V is TRBV4-2 and J is TRBJ2-3, with TRBD2 matching over 10 bases. This CDR3 is built from 17 residues. Trimming at V came to 4 bases and at J to 4 bases, leaving 11 bases not matched to a gene. Germline V gene lookup returns CDR1 LGHNA and CDR2 YNFKEQ. CDR3 nucleotide sequence: TGTGCCAGCAGCCGCGGTATAGCGGGGGGTGTAGCAGATACGCAGTATTTT. Residues: CASSRGIAGGVADTQYF.

V gene TRBV18 combines with J gene TRBJ1-1; D is unclear. CDR1 and CDR2 from the germline V gene are KGHSH and LQKENI. V was cut by 5 bases and J by 8 bases, with 15 bases left in between. This CDR3 spans 13 amino acids. The CDR3 region is CASSATHEGEAFF. The CDR3 coding sequence is TGTGCCAGCTCAGCAACCCACGAAGGGGAAGCTTTCTTT.

The V and J genes are TRBV11-1 and TRBJ2-5; 7 nucleotides match TRBD1. Per germline, CDR1 SGHAT and CDR2 FQDESV (reference sequence). V lost 4 bases and J lost 3; bases outside the gene matches: 8. The CDR3 consists of 15 residues. The CDR3, as DNA: TGTGCCAGCAGCTACAGGGGACGCTCGGAAGAGACCCAGTACTTC. Translation gives CASSYRGRSEETQYF.

This clonotype was observed a handful of times. The genes are TRBV4-1 and TRBJ2-3; D not resolved. The CDR3 loop spans 16 amino acids. CDR1 is MGHRA, CDR2 YSYEKL, per germline. V lost 4 bases and J lost 2, with 16 bases in between. In DNA form, the CDR3 reads TGCGCCAGCAGCCGATCGGCTCAAGGCTCCACAGATACGCAGTATTTT. It specifies CASSRSAQGSTDTQYF.

This clonotype was counted between two and nine times. A junction end diverges from the germline sequence, so it may reflect a read error. The V call is TRBV12-3 or TRBV12-4, the J call TRBJ2-3, with D perhaps assigned TRBD1 or TRBD2 (5 bases each). This CDR3 is built from 12 residues. The CDR3 is CASSPPGRKLQF. For the CDR3, the DNA is TGTGCCAGCAGTCCCCCGGGACGTAAACTTCAATTT.